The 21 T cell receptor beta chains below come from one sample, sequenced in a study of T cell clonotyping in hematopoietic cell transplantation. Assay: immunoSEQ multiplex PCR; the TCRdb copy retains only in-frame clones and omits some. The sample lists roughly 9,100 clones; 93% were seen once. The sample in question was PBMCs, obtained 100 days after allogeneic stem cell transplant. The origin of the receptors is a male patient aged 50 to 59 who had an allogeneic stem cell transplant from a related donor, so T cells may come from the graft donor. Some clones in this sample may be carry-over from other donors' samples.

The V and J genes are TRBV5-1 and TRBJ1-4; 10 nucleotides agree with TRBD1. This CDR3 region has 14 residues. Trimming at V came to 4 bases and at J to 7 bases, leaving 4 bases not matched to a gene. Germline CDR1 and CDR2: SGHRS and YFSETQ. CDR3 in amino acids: CASSLRDRGEKLFF. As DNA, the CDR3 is TGCGCCAGCAGCCTCCGGGACAGGGGTGAAAAACTGTTTTTT.

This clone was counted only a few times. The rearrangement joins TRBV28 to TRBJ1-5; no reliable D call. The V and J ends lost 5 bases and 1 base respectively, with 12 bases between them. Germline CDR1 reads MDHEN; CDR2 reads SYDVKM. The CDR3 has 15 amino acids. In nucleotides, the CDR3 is TGTGCCAGCAGTCGACGATTAACAAGCAATCAGCCCCAGCATTTT. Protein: CASSRRLTSNQPQHF.

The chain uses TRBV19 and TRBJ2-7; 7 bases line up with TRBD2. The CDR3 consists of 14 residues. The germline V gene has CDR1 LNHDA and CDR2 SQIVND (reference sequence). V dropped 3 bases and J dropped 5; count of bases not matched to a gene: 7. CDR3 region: CASSIGRESDEQYF. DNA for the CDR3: TGTGCCAGTAGTATCGGGCGGGAGTCAGACGAGCAGTACTTC.

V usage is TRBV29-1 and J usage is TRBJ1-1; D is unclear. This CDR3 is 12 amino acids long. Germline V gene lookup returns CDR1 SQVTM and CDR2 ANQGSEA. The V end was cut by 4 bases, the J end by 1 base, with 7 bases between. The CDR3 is CSVVLQNTEAFF. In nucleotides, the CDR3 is TGCAGCGTTGTTCTTCAGAACACTGAAGCTTTCTTT.

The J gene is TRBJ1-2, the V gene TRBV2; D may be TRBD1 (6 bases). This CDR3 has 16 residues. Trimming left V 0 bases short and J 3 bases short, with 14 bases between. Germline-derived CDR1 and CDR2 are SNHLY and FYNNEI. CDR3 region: CASSEALLGGYYGYTF. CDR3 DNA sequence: TGTGCCAGCAGTGAAGCGCTTCTTGGGGGCTACTATGGCTACACCTTC.

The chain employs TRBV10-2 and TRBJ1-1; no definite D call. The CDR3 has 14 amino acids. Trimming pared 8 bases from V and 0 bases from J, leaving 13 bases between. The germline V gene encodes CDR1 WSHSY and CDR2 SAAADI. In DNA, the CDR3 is TGCGCCAGCCTGGGAGGGATCTTGAACACTGAAGCTTTCTTT. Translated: CASLGGILNTEAFF.

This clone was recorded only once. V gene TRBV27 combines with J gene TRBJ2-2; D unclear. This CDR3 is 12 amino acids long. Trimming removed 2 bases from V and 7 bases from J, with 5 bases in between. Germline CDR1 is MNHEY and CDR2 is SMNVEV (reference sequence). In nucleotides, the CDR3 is TGTGCCAGCAGTTTACTGGTCGGGGAGCTGTTTTTT. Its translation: CASSLLVGELFF.

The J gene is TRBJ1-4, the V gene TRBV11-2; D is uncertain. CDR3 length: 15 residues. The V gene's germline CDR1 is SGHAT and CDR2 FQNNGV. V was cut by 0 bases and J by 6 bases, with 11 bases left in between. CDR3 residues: CASSLEAGGDEKLFF. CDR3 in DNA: TGTGCCAGCAGCTTAGAAGCCGGAGGCGATGAAAAACTGTTTTTT. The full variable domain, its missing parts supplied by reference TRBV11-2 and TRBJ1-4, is EAGVAQSPRYKIIEKRQSVAFWCNPISGHATLYWYQQILGQGPKLLIQFQNNGVVDDSQLPKDRFSAERLKGVDSTLKIQPAKLEDSAVYLCASSLEAGGDEKLFFGSGTQLSVL.

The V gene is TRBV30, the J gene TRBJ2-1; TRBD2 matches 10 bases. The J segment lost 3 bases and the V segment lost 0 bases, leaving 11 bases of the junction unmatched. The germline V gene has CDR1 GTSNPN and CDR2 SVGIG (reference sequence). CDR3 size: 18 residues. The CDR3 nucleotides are TGTGCCTGGAGTGTGCTCGGGGAAACTAGCGGGATCTACAATGAGCAGTTCTTC. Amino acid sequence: CAWSVLGETSGIYNEQFF.

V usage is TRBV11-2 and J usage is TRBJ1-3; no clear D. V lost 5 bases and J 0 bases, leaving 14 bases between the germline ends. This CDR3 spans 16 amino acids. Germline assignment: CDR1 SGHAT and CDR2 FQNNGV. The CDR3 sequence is CASSLRETVSGNTIYF. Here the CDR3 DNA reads TGTGCCAGCAGCCTAAGGGAGACGGTCTCTGGAAACACCATATATTTT.

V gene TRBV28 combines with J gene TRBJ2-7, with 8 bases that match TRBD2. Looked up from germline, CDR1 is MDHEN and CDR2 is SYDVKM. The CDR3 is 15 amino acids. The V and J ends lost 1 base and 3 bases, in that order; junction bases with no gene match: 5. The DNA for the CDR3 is TGTGCCAGCAGTTTATCAGCGGGGGTTCACTACGAGCAGTACTTC. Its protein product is CASSLSAGVHYEQYF.

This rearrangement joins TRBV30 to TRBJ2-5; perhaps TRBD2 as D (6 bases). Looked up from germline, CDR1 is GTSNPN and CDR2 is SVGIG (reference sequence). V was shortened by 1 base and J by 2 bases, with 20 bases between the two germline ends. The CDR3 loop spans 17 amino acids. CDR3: CAWSERAGWLMQETQYF. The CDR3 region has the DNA TGTGCCTGGAGTGAAAGGGCGGGATGGTTGATGCAAGAGACCCAGTACTTC. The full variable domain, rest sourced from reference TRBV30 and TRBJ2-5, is SQTIHQWPATLVQPVGSPLSLECTVEGTSNPNLYWYRQAAGRGLQLLFYSVGIGQISSEVPQNLSASRPQDRQFILSSKKLLLSDSGFYLCAWSERAGWLMQETQYFGPGTRLLVL.

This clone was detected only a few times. CDR3 DNA: TGTGCCAAAGAACAGGGTACTAACTATGGCTACACCTTC. This translates into CAKEQGTNYGYTF. This chain connects TRBV2 to TRBJ1-2; a weak D match, TRBD1 (6 bases). This CDR3 comprises 13 residues. Germline loops: CDR1 SNHLY, CDR2 FYNNEI. V lost 10 bases, J lost 0 bases, and 12 bases lay in between. Drawing the rest from reference TRBV2 and TRBJ1-2, the complete variable domain is EPEVTQTPSHQVTQMGQEVILRCVPISNHLYFYWYRQILGQKVEFLVSFYNNEISEKSEIFDDQFSVERPDGSNFTLKIRSTKLEDSAMYFCAKEQGTNYGYTFGSGTRLTVV.

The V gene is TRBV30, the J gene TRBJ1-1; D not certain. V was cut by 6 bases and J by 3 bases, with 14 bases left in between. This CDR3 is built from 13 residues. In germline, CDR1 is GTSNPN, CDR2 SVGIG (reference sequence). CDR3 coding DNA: TGTGCCTGTAATCGGGCCTCGGACACTGAAGCTTTCTTT. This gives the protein CACNRASDTEAFF.

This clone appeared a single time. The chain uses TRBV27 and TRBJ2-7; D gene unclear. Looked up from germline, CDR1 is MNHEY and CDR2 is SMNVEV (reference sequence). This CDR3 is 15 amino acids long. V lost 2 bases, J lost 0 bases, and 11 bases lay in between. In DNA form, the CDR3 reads TGTGCCAGCAGTTTACAGCTGGGAAGCTCCTACGAGCAGTACTTC. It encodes CASSLQLGSSYEQYF.

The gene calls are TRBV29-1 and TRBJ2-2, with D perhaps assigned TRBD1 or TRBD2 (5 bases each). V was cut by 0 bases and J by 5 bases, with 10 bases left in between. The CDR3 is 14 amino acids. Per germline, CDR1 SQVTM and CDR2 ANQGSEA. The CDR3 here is CSVEDLGPTGELFF. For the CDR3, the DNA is TGCAGCGTTGAAGATCTGGGACCTACCGGGGAGCTGTTTTTT.

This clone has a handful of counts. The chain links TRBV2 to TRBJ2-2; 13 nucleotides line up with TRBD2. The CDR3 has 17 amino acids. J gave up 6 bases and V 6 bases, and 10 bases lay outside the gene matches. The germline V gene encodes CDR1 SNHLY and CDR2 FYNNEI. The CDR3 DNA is TGTGCCAGCAGGGAAACTAGCGGGGGGGCCGGGGCCGGGGAGCTGTTTTTT. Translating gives CASRETSGGAGAGELFF.

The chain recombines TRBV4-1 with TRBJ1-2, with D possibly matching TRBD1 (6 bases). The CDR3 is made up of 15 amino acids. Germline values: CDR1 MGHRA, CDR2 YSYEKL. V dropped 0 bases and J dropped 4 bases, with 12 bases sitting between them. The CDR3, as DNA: TGCGCCAGCAGCCAAGAGACAGGAGTTGGCTATGGCTACACCTTC. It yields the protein CASSQETGVGYGYTF.

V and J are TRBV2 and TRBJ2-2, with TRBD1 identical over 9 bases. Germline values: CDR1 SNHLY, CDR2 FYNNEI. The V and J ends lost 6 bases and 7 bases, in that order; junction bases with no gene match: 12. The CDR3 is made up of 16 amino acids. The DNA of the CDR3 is TGTGCCAGCAGGGGGACAGGGTGGCGCTTGGGCGGGGAGCTGTTTTTT. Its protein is CASRGTGWRLGGELFF.

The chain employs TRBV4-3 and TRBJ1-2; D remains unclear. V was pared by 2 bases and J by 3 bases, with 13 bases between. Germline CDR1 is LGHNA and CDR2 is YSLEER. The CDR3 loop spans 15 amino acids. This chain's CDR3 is CASSQSSTGYYGYTF. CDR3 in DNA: TGCGCCAGCAGCCAATCCAGTACGGGGTACTATGGCTACACCTTC.

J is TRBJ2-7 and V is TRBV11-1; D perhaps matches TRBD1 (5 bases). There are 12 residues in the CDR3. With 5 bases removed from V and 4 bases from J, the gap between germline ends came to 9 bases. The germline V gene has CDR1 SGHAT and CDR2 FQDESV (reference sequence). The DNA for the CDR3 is TGTGCCAGCAGCCCCGACAGTTACGAGCAGTACTTC. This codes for CASSPDSYEQYF.